The 3 T cell receptor beta chains listed next were all sequenced from one sample in a study of cytomegalovirus exposure and HLA in healthy donors (dated by TCRdb to about 2017). The library was built by means of the immunoSEQ multiplex PCR assay. For the multiplex PCR, a mixture combining 60 forward primers for TCR Vbeta segments and 13 reverse primers for TCR Jbeta segments was used. This immuneACCESS table, as held by TCRdb, lists in-frame sequences with V and J called but not all clones. Of the missing ones, under half trace to an unresolved V gene in checked studies; the others have no known cause. The sample records about 200,000 clones, more than 9.5% of which are singletons. Clones ranked in the top ten supply about 8% of the sample. Sequencing was performed on PBMCs. Every receptor here comes from a man aged 45 to 65 in good health and CMV-seropositive.

The V call is TRBV28, the J call TRBJ2-2; the D gene is possibly TRBD1 (6 bases). Trimming pared 7 bases from V and 1 base from J, leaving 13 bases between. In germline, CDR1 is MDHEN, CDR2 SYDVKM. The CDR3 totals 15 residues. The chain's CDR3 is CASIDGTLNTGELFF. The CDR3 DNA reads TGTGCCAGCATTGACGGGACACTGAACACCGGGGAGCTGTTTTTT.

This chain links TRBV25-1 with TRBJ2-7; 7 nucleotides align to TRBD1. CDR1 is MGHDK and CDR2 is SYGVNS in the germline V gene. Trimming cost V 1 base and J 2 bases; bases outside gene matches: 2. This CDR3 is built from 14 residues. CDR3 protein: CASSESGTAYEQYV. CDR3 bases: TGTGCCAGCAGTGAATCCGGGACAGCCTACGAGCAGTACGTC.

This chain uses TRBV6-1 with TRBJ1-3; D unresolved. Germline lookup yields CDR1 MNHNS and CDR2 SASEGT. The CDR3 is 14 residues long. The V and J ends lost 6 bases and 1 base respectively, with 10 bases between them. The CDR3 DNA follows: TGTGCCAGCAGATCCACAATTTCTGGAAACACCATATATTTT. This gives the protein CASRSTISGNTIYF.